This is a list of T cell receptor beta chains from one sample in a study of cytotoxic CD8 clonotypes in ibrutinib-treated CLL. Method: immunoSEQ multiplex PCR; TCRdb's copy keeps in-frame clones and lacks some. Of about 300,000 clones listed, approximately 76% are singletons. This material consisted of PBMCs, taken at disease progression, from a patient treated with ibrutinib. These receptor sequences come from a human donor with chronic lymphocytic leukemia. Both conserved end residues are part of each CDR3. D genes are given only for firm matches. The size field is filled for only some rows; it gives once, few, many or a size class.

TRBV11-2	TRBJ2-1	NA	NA	CASSFGRNNEQFF	TGTGCCAGCAGCTTTGGCCGCAACAATGAGCAGTTCTTC
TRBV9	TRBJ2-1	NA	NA	CASSVGLDGTSYNEQFF	TGTGCCAGCAGCGTAGGCTTAGACGGGACGAGCTACAATGAGCAGTTCTTC
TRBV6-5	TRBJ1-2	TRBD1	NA	CASSLYRGDYGYTF	TGTGCCAGCAGTCTATACAGGGGGGACTATGGCTACACCTTC
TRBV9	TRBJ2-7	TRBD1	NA	CASSVRAGQGHHEQYF	TGTGCCAGCAGCGTCCGGGCTGGACAGGGCCACCACGAGCAGTACTTC
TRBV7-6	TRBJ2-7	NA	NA	CASSSLQGPYEQYF	TGTGCCAGCAGCAGCTTACAGGGCCCCTACGAGCAGTACTTC
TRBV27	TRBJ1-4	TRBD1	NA	CANDPGVGGSGGEKLFF	TGTGCCAACGACCCGGGGGTCGGGGGCTCAGGGGGTGAAAAACTGTTTTTT
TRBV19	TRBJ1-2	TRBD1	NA	CASRRTGGGYGYTF	TGTGCCAGTAGAAGGACAGGGGGCGGCTATGGCTACACCTTC
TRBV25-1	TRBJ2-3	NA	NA	CASSDYLTDTQYF	TGTGCCAGCAGTGATTACCTCACAGATACGCAGTATTTT
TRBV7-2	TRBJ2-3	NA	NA	CASSLGWGGTDTQYF	TGTGCCAGCAGCCTCGGCTGGGGGGGCACAGATACGCAGTATTTT
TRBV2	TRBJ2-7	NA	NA	CASSEVGGALGEQYF	TGTGCCAGCAGTGAAGTCGGAGGGGCCCTCGGCGAGCAGTACTTC
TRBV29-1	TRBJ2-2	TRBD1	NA	CSAEGAEGAGELFF	TGCAGCGCAGAGGGGGCTGAAGGGGCCGGGGAGCTGTTTTTT
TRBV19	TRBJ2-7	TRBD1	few	CASSITGGIFEQYF	TGTGCCAGTAGTATCACAGGGGGTATCTTCGAGCAGTACTTC
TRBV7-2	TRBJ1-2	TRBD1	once	CASSRSGTGARVDYGYTF	TGTGCCAGCAGCCGGTCCGGGACAGGGGCCCGAGTTGACTATGGCTACACCTTC
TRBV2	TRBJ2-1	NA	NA	CASSEGGWYNEQFF	TGTGCCAGCAGTGAAGGGGGATGGTACAATGAGCAGTTCTTC
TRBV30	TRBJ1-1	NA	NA	CAWRGPGHRDTEAFF	TGTGCCTGGAGAGGACCGGGACATAGGGACACTGAAGCTTTCTTT
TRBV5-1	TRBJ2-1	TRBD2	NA	CASSLGRASGTYNEQFF	TGCGCCAGCAGCTTGGGGAGGGCTAGCGGCACCTACAATGAGCAGTTCTTC
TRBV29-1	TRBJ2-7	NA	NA	CSAKPGPGEQYF	TGCAGCGCCAAACCCGGGCCGGGCGAGCAGTACTTC
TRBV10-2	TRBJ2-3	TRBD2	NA	CASWAGLAGAGTQYF	TGCGCCAGCTGGGCGGGACTAGCGGGGGCGGGTACGCAGTATTTT
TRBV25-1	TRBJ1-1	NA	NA	CASSELHHSHDTEAFF	TGTGCCAGCAGTGAATTACATCACAGCCATGACACTGAAGCTTTCTTT
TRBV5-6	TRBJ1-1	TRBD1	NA	CASSNTGVEDQAFF	TGTGCCAGCAGCAATACAGGGGTTGAGGATCAAGCTTTCTTT
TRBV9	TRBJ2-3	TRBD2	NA	CASSGTSGKDTQYF	TGTGCCAGCAGCGGGACTAGCGGGAAGGATACGCAGTATTTT
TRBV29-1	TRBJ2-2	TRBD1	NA	CSVVGDRENTGELFF	TGCAGCGTTGTAGGGGACAGGGAAAACACCGGGGAGCTGTTTTTT
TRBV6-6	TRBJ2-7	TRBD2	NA	CASSRGTSTYEQYF	TGTGCCAGCAGCCGAGGGACTAGCACGTACGAGCAGTACTTC
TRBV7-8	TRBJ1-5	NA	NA	CASSAWVGSNQPQHF	TGTGCCAGCAGCGCGTGGGTGGGTAGCAATCAGCCCCAGCATTTT
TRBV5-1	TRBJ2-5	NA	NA	CASSLNQQETQYF	TGCGCCAGCAGCTTGAATCAGCAAGAGACCCAGTACTTC
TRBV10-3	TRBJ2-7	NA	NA	CAISDTRSFSYEQYF	TGTGCCATCAGTGACACTAGGTCCTTCTCCTACGAGCAGTACTTC
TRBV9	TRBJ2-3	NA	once	CASSRDIRTDTQYF	TGTGCCAGCAGCAGGGACATCCGCACAGATACGCAGTATTTT
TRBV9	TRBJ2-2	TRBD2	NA	CASSASGSNTGELFF	TGTGCCAGCAGCGCCAGCGGGAGTAACACCGGGGAGCTGTTTTTT
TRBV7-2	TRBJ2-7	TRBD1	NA	CASSLVSRDRGFGPYEQYF	TGTGCCAGCAGCTTAGTTTCCCGGGACAGGGGGTTTGGGCCCTACGAGCAGTACTTC
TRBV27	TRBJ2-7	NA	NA	CASSPTGDTYYEQYF	TGTGCCAGCAGTCCGACCGGGGACACCTACTACGAGCAGTACTTC
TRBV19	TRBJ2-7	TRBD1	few	CASSDRGPALGSYEQYF	TGTGCCAGTAGCGACAGGGGGCCAGCCTTGGGATCCTACGAGCAGTACTTC
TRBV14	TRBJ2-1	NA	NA	CASSPGTRLDNEQFF	TGTGCCAGCAGCCCCGGGACGCGTCTCGACAATGAGCAGTTCTTC
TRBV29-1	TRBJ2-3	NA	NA	CSVHPLWGQLGTDTQYF	TGCAGCGTCCACCCTCTGTGGGGTCAACTAGGTACAGATACGCAGTATTTT
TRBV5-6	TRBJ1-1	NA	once	CASSSPDSKQAFF	TGTGCCAGCAGCTCCCCGGACAGCAAACAAGCTTTCTTT
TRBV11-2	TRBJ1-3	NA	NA	CASSLGVISGGNTIYF	TGTGCCAGCAGCTTAGGTGTCATCTCCGGTGGAAACACCATATATTTT
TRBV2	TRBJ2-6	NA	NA	CARKEFSGANVLTF	TGTGCCAGGAAGGAGTTCTCTGGGGCCAACGTCCTGACTTTC
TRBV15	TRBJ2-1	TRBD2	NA	CATSRDLAGGLNEQFF	TGTGCCACCAGCAGAGATCTAGCGGGGGGGCTTAATGAGCAGTTCTTC
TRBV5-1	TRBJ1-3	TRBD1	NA	CASTLGGDRDYVGNTIYF	TGCGCCAGCACCTTGGGCGGGGACAGGGATTATGTTGGAAACACCATATATTTT
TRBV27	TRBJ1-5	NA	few	CASSFRGAQPQHF	TGTGCCAGCAGTTTCAGGGGTGCTCAGCCCCAGCATTTT
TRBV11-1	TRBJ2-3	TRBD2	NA	CASSLVGAGAGDTQYF	TGTGCCAGCAGCTTAGTCGGGGCGGGAGCGGGAGATACGCAGTATTTT
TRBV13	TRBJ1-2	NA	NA	CASSPQGLGYTF	TGTGCCAGCAGCCCCCAGGGGTTAGGCTACACCTTC
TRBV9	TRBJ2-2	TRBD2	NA	CASYHGTSGAGELFF	TGTGCCAGCTATCACGGGACTAGCGGGGCCGGGGAGCTGTTTTTT
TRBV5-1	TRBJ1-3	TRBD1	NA	CASSLTGVPTGNTIYF	TGCGCCAGCAGCTTGACAGGGGTACCCACTGGAAACACCATATATTTT
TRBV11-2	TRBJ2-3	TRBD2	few	CASSLDGGLAGGTQYF	TGTGCCAGCAGCTTAGATGGGGGACTAGCGGGTGGTACGCAGTATTTT
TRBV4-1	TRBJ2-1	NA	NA	CASSPGTIGGWEQFF	TGCGCCAGCAGCCCTGGGACCATCGGGGGTTGGGAGCAGTTCTTC
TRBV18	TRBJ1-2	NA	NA	CASSPTRTAHNYGYTF	TGTGCCAGCTCACCAACAAGGACAGCCCATAACTATGGCTACACCTTC
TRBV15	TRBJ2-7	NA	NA	CATSRDLSSYEQYF	TGTGCCACCAGCAGAGATTTGTCTTCCTACGAGCAGTACTTC
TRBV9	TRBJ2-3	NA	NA	CASAIQEGTWTDTQYF	TGTGCCAGCGCTATACAGGAGGGGACGTGGACAGATACGCAGTATTTT
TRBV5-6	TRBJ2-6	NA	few	CASSWGRTGANVLTF	TGTGCCAGCAGCTGGGGGAGGACTGGGGCCAACGTCCTGACTTTC
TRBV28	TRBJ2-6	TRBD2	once	CASSQTSGPLGANVLTF	TGTGCCAGCAGTCAGACTAGCGGACCTCTTGGGGCCAACGTCCTGACTTTC
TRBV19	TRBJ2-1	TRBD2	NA	CASFPTSGLRNEQFF	TGTGCCAGTTTCCCGACTAGCGGCCTACGCAATGAGCAGTTCTTC
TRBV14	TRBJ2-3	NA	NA	CASSQRTLTKSTDTQYF	TGTGCCAGCAGCCAAAGGACTCTCACAAAAAGCACAGATACGCAGTATTTT
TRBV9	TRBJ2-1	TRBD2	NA	CASSVGGLAYSEQFF	TGTGCCAGCAGCGTAGGGGGACTAGCGTACAGTGAGCAGTTCTTC
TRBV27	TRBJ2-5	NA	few	CASSSLAWEETQYF	TGTGCCAGCAGTTCGCTCGCGTGGGAGGAGACCCAGTACTTC
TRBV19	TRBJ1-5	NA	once	CASRQDQNNQPQHF	TGTGCCAGTAGACAGGATCAGAACAATCAGCCCCAGCATTTT
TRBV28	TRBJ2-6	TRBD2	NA	CASTTGTSLSGANVLTF	TGTGCCAGCACAACCGGGACTAGTCTCTCTGGGGCCAACGTCCTGACTTTC
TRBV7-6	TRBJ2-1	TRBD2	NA	CACSGGAYNEQFF	TGTGCCTGTAGCGGGGGGGCCTACAATGAGCAGTTCTTC